A single sample gave rise to the 23 T cell receptor beta chains below, sequenced in a study of shared clonotypes between healthy human individuals. As defined, naive CD8 cells were CD45RO-negative and positively selected for CCR7, with terminally differentiated effector memory CD45RA+ cells excluded. This table comes from immunoSEQ multiplex PCR, and its TCRdb copy is limited to in-frame clones, with some not included. Counted here are nearly 2 million clones, approximately 94% occurring once; the ten biggest clones make up around 1.2%. Sequencing used naive CD8+ T cells sorted from blood. Source of these receptors: a man younger than 35 in good health.

The rearrangement links TRBV6-6 to TRBJ2-2; unclear D gene. This CDR3 region has 14 residues. Germline CDR1 and CDR2: MNHNY and SVGAGI (reference sequence). V shed 2 bases and J shed 2 bases, with 6 bases lying between them. The DNA for the CDR3 is TGTGCCAGCAGTTACATGGTTAACACCGGGGAGCTGTTTTTT. Encoded protein: CASSYMVNTGELFF.

This clone was recorded only once. The sample holds other DNA sequences that translate to the same CDR3. The J gene is TRBJ2-7, the V gene TRBV7-9; no reliable D call. V was shortened by 1 base and J by 3 bases, with 7 bases between the two germline ends. The CDR3 runs 13 residues. CDR1 and CDR2 from the germline V gene are SEHNR and FQNEAQ (reference sequence). CDR3 sequence (DNA): TGTGCCAGCAGCTTAGGGACCCACTACGAGCAGTACTTC. Translated, it gives CASSLGTHYEQYF.

The chain couples TRBV25-1 to TRBJ1-4, with D possibly matching TRBD1 (5 bases). V was pared by 2 bases and J by 7 bases, with 17 bases between. CDR3 length equals 16 residues. Per the germline V gene, CDR1 is MGHDK and CDR2 is SYGVNS. CDR3 loop: CASSEDGEGLREKLFF. The CDR3 DNA follows: TGTGCCAGCAGTGAAGATGGGGAGGGGCTTCGTGAAAAACTGTTTTTT.

The chain carries TRBV10-1 and TRBJ2-7; TRBD1 matches 7 bases. Germline CDR1 WNHNN, CDR2 SYGVQD (reference sequence). CDR3 length: 16 amino acids. With 6 bases clipped from V and 2 bases from J, the junction kept 13 bases outside the gene matches. The CDR3 sequence is CASSPLQTGHTYEQYF. The CDR3 nucleotides are TGCGCCAGCAGCCCGCTCCAGACAGGGCATACCTACGAGCAGTACTTC.

The CDR3 DNA is TGCGCCAGCAGTGAGTTTAAGGAGGGGCTAGAGACCCAGTACTTC. Its protein is CASSEFKEGLETQYF. The gene calls are TRBV10-1 and TRBJ2-5, with D perhaps matching TRBD2 (6 bases). Germline V CDR1 and CDR2: WNHNN, SYGVQD (reference sequence). CDR3 size: 15 residues. The V end was cut by 1 base, the J end by 4 bases, with 13 bases between.

The V gene is TRBV7-9, the J gene TRBJ2-1; TRBD2 matches at 13 bases. The CDR3 totals 19 residues. In germline, CDR1 is SEHNR, CDR2 FQNEAQ (reference sequence). J gave up 4 bases and V 5 bases, and 14 bases lay outside the gene matches. CDR3 region: CASSPTTGTSGNWYNEQFF. In DNA form, the CDR3 reads TGTGCCAGCAGCCCCACTACTGGGACTAGCGGGAACTGGTACAATGAGCAGTTCTTC.

The chain couples TRBV11-3 to TRBJ2-1; 8 positions agree with TRBD2. Germline trimming cut 5 bases from V and 8 bases from J; bases unmatched to any gene: 14. This CDR3 region has 16 residues. Germline assignment: CDR1 SGHNT and CDR2 YENEEA. The CDR3 DNA is TGTGCCAGCAGCCCCCTAGCCAGCGGGAGTACCGATGAGCAGTTCTTC. Its translation: CASSPLASGSTDEQFF. Full variable domain (rest looked up from reference TRBV11-3 and TRBJ2-1): EAGVVQSPRYKIIEKKQPVAFWCNPISGHNTLYWYLQNLGQGPELLIRYENEEAVDDSQLPKDRFSAERLKGVDSTLKIQPAELGDSAVYLCASSPLASGSTDEQFFGPGTRLTVL.

The gene calls are TRBV5-1 and TRBJ2-3; TRBD2 is a possible D gene (7 bases). From germline, CDR1 is SGHRS and CDR2 YFSETQ. The CDR3 has 16 amino acids. V lost 0 bases and J lost 5, with 16 bases in between. The CDR3 DNA follows: TGCGCCAGCAGCTTGGCCGAACGGGGGGCCGGAGATACGCAGTATTTT. Translated: CASSLAERGAGDTQYF. The variable domain in full, with the rest retrieved from reference TRBV5-1 and TRBJ2-3, is KAGVTQTPRYLIKTRGQQVTLSCSPISGHRSVSWYQQTPGQGLQFLFEYFSETQRNKGNFPGRFSGRQFSNSRSEMNVSTLELGDSALYLCASSLAERGAGDTQYFGPGTRLTVL.

This chain joins TRBV13 and TRBJ1-2, with D possibly being TRBD1 (5 bases). Germline lookup yields CDR1 PRHDT and CDR2 FYEKMQ (reference sequence). V was pared by 0 bases and J by 8 bases, with 13 bases between. The CDR3 totals 14 residues. The CDR3 here is CASSLGAGRKGYTF. The CDR3 nucleotides read TGTGCCAGCAGCTTAGGTGCAGGGAGGAAGGGCTACACCTTC.

The chain has TRBV15 and TRBJ1-5; D call uncertain. CDR1 and CDR2 from the germline V gene are LNHNV and YYDKDF (reference sequence). The length of the CDR3 is 16 residues. Between the trimmed V and J ends, which lost 1 base and 3 bases, there was a span of 13 bases. The CDR3 DNA reads as TGTGCCACCAGCAGAGGTTTTAGCCCCTTCAATCAGCCCCAGCATTTT. Its protein product is CATSRGFSPFNQPQHF.

This sequence joins TRBV6-5 and TRBJ2-7; D is undetermined. CDR3 length equals 13 residues. Trimming removed 2 bases at V and 6 bases at J, with 11 bases between. The V gene's germline CDR1 is MNHEY and CDR2 SVGAGI. The DNA for the CDR3 is TGTGCCAGCAGTTACCGTCCCCTGATCGAGCAGTACTTC. Protein product: CASSYRPLIEQYF.

The chain joins TRBV9 to TRBJ1-1; D is unresolved. Germline CDR1 reads SGDLS; CDR2 reads YYNGEE. The CDR3 runs 11 residues. V was shortened by 2 bases and J by 8 bases, with 7 bases between the two germline ends. The CDR3 loop is CASSVKGEAFF. The DNA for the CDR3 is TGTGCCAGCAGCGTGAAAGGCGAAGCTTTCTTT.

The chain has TRBV27 and TRBJ2-3; a possible D gene is TRBD2 (5 bases). Germline assignment: CDR1 MNHEY and CDR2 SMNVEV (reference sequence). V lost 5 bases, J lost 2 bases, and 17 bases lay in between. This CDR3 region has 16 residues. In DNA form, the CDR3 reads TGTGCCAGCAGTCCCCTTACGGGGTACCCCACAGATACGCAGTATTTT. It yields the protein CASSPLTGYPTDTQYF.

The rearrangement links TRBV28 to TRBJ2-7, with TRBD1 identical over 10 bases. Trimming took 3 bases from V and 3 from J; bases not matched to a gene: 8. Looked up from germline, CDR1 is MDHEN and CDR2 is SYDVKM. This CDR3 is built from 16 residues. The CDR3 DNA reads as TGTGCCAGCAGTTTGCCGGGACAGGGGTTGGTCTACGAGCAGTACTTC. It encodes CASSLPGQGLVYEQYF.

The chain recombines TRBV14 with TRBJ2-7, with 8 bases that match TRBD1. Germline CDR1 and CDR2: SGHDN and FVKESK. The J segment lost 2 bases and the V segment lost 3 bases, leaving 15 bases of the junction unmatched. This CDR3 has 18 residues. DNA of the CDR3: TGTGCCAGCAGCCAGGACCCCCTTGGACAGGGAAGGACCTACGAGCAGTACTTC. Amino acids: CASSQDPLGQGRTYEQYF. The full variable domain, its missing parts supplied by reference TRBV14 and TRBJ2-7, is EAGVTQFPSHSVIEKGQTVTLRCDPISGHDNLYWYRRVMGKEIKFLLHFVKESKQDESGMPNNRFLAERTGGTYSTLKVQPAELEDSGVYFCASSQDPLGQGRTYEQYFGPGTRLTVT.

This sequence joins TRBV13 and TRBJ2-3, with TRBD2 identical over 11 bases. The V and J ends lost 4 bases and 2 bases, in that order; junction bases with no gene match: 8. CDR1 PRHDT and CDR2 FYEKMQ come from the germline V gene (reference sequence). The CDR3 has 17 residues. This CDR3 is CASSSKLAGVLTDTQYF. CDR3 nucleotides: TGTGCCAGCAGCTCCAAACTAGCGGGGGTTCTCACAGATACGCAGTATTTT.

The V call is TRBV4-2, the J call TRBJ1-1; D is undetermined. V was cut by 0 bases and J by 1 base, with 18 bases left in between. The germline V gene encodes CDR1 LGHNA and CDR2 YNFKEQ. This CDR3 is built from 18 residues. CDR3 residues: CASSQEWRLVVPNTEAFF. CDR3 nucleotide sequence: TGTGCCAGCAGCCAAGAATGGCGCTTGGTGGTCCCGAACACTGAAGCTTTCTTT.

This rearrangement joins TRBV7-6 to TRBJ2-5; 11 bases are shared with TRBD2. J lost 4 bases, V lost 2 bases, and 6 bases had no gene match. Germline CDR1 reads SGHVS; CDR2 reads FNYEAQ. CDR3 length: 16 residues. The DNA of the CDR3 is TGTGCCAGCAGCTTACCGACTAGCGGGGACCCAGAGACCCAGTACTTC. As protein: CASSLPTSGDPETQYF. Full variable domain (outside the CDR3, taken from reference TRBV7-6 and TRBJ2-5): GAGVSQSPRYKVTKRGQDVALRCDPISGHVSLYWYRQALGQGPEFLTYFNYEAQQDKSGLPNDRFSAERPEGSISTLTIQRTEQRDSAMYRCASSLPTSGDPETQYFGPGTRLLVL.

For this clone: The sample holds other DNA sequences that translate to the same CDR3. The genes are TRBV19 and TRBJ1-5, with D tentatively TRBD1 (5 bases). V lost 3 bases and J lost 2, with 11 bases in between. This CDR3 contains 15 residues. Germline V gene lookup returns CDR1 LNHDA and CDR2 SQIVND (reference sequence). The CDR3, as DNA: TGTGCCAGTAGTATTGAGGGGTACGGCAATCAGCCCCAGCATTTT. Translating it yields CASSIEGYGNQPQHF.

The chain links TRBV5-1 to TRBJ2-7; 8 nucleotides line up with TRBD2. In germline, CDR1 is SGHRS, CDR2 YFSETQ. The V segment lost 3 bases and the J segment 3 bases; nucleotides outside the gene matches: 8. The CDR3 contains 15 residues. The CDR3 protein is CASSSETSGLYEQYF. The CDR3 DNA follows: TGCGCCAGCAGCTCAGAAACTAGCGGCCTCTACGAGCAGTACTTC.

Of note for this clone: Other DNA sequences from this sample encode an identical CDR3 as well. The chain combines TRBV9 with TRBJ1-4, with no clear D. This CDR3 has 15 amino acids. CDR1 and CDR2 from the germline V gene are SGDLS and YYNGEE. V dropped 0 bases and J dropped 0 bases, with 6 bases sitting between them. The DNA for the CDR3 is TGTGCCAGCAGCGTAGGTAGTGCAACTAATGAAAAACTGTTTTTT. Translated, it gives CASSVGSATNEKLFF.

The chain couples TRBV20-1 to TRBJ2-3; possibly TRBD2 for D (5 bases). The CDR3 is made up of 10 amino acids. Trimming removed 5 bases at V and 10 bases at J, with 10 bases between. Germline V gene data show CDR1 as DFQATT and CDR2 as SNEGSKA (reference sequence). The CDR3 DNA reads TGCAGTGCTTCTACTAGTCCGCAGTATTTT. Translating it yields CSASTSPQYF.

The chain carries TRBV11-2 and TRBJ2-1, with D unclear. The germline V gene encodes CDR1 SGHAT and CDR2 FQNNGV. The ends were cut back, 3 bases at V and 4 bases at J, with 7 bases in the middle. CDR3 length: 13 amino acids. CDR3 protein: CASSFPDYNEQFF. The CDR3 nucleotides are TGTGCCAGCAGCTTCCCGGATTACAATGAGCAGTTCTTC. The whole variable domain, remainder taken from reference TRBV11-2 and TRBJ2-1, is EAGVAQSPRYKIIEKRQSVAFWCNPISGHATLYWYQQILGQGPKLLIQFQNNGVVDDSQLPKDRFSAERLKGVDSTLKIQPAKLEDSAVYLCASSFPDYNEQFFGPGTRLTVL.